These T cell receptor beta chains were read from a single sample in a study of T cell responses to AZD1222 COVID-19 vaccine. Assay: immunoSEQ multiplex PCR; the TCRdb copy retains only in-frame clones and omits some. Of 80,000 to 100,000 clones listed, around 88% were seen once; the top ten hold roughly 11%. Specimen: peripheral blood, collected 28 days after the second AZD1222 dose. All receptors derive from an adult who received the AZD1222 COVID-19 vaccine. Each CDR3 is given with its conserved first and last residue. The order of the fields is V gene, CDR3 protein.

v_call: TRBV19
cdr3_aa: CASSSDGGRWDYNSPLHF

v_call: TRBV5-4
cdr3_aa: CASSIPGVNTEAFF

v_call: TRBV2
cdr3_aa: CASIFGRGDNEQFF

v_call: TRBV7-9
cdr3_aa: CASSLTGDYEQYF

v_call: TRBV9
cdr3_aa: CASGVGGSNYDTQYF

v_call: TRBV7-9
cdr3_aa: CASSSHGREDQPQHF

v_call: TRBV6-9
cdr3_aa: CASSSRRGGNTIYF

v_call: TRBV19
cdr3_aa: CASRTAGLGSGYTF

v_call: TRBV6-1
cdr3_aa: CASSEGLGNQPQHF

v_call: TRBV19
cdr3_aa: CASSIDGQGKQPQHF

v_call: TRBV5-4
cdr3_aa: CASSLERDTSSPLHF

v_call: TRBV4-3
cdr3_aa: CASSHTGAGGYTF

v_call: TRBV7-9
cdr3_aa: CASSPLAGETYNEQFF

v_call: TRBV25-1
cdr3_aa: CASSKQESGNTIYF

v_call: TRBV5-4
cdr3_aa: CASSRGQGFEAFF

v_call: TRBV19
cdr3_aa: CASSMGGRSGANVLTF

v_call: TRBV12-3/TRBV12-4
cdr3_aa: CASSLTGGAGYTF

v_call: TRBV29-1
cdr3_aa: CSVETAYGYTF

v_call: TRBV5-4
cdr3_aa: CASSRSQGGLGTDTQYF

v_call: TRBV7-2
cdr3_aa: CASSLRQGPTEAFF

v_call: TRBV30
cdr3_aa: CAWSFLAGFHNEQFF

v_call: TRBV9
cdr3_aa: CASSPIGAVLAGELFF

v_call: TRBV7-3
cdr3_aa: CASSLGPTTYNEQFF

v_call: TRBV4-3
cdr3_aa: CASSRRAGGGNTGELFF

v_call: TRBV7-2
cdr3_aa: CASSAGGRETQYF

v_call: TRBV11-3
cdr3_aa: CASSLASGFLNTQYF

v_call: TRBV7-6
cdr3_aa: CASSLRIAGGQDTGELFF

v_call: TRBV30
cdr3_aa: CAWSIGSFRNNQPQHF

v_call: TRBV5-5
cdr3_aa: CASSPSWGAVEFTEAFF

v_call: TRBV12-3/TRBV12-4
cdr3_aa: CASSYDRDLTF

v_call: TRBV27
cdr3_aa: CASSSLRTNYGYTF

v_call: TRBV24-1
cdr3_aa: CATSDPTGGGYGYTF

v_call: TRBV6-5
cdr3_aa: CASSYVASGEAFF

v_call: TRBV7-3
cdr3_aa: CASSTTSGGGNEQFF

v_call: TRBV5-4
cdr3_aa: CASSSGRGRENTEAFF

v_call: TRBV29-1
cdr3_aa: CSVVWAGGETQYF

v_call: TRBV19
cdr3_aa: CASSIDSWINYGYTF

v_call: TRBV24-1
cdr3_aa: CATSDPGQGNTGELFF

v_call: TRBV7-9
cdr3_aa: CASSSAVRASTDTQYF

v_call: TRBV6-5
cdr3_aa: CASSPRTGGEQPQHF

v_call: TRBV5-4
cdr3_aa: CASSSGTDATNEKLFF

v_call: TRBV10-3
cdr3_aa: CAISEIKASYEQYF